These 26 T cell receptor beta chains originate from one sample sequenced in a study of T cell responses to AZD1222 COVID-19 vaccine. This table comes from immunoSEQ multiplex PCR, and its TCRdb copy is limited to in-frame clones, with some not included. The data contain about 180,000 clones, about 87% of them seen just once; the ten biggest clones take up about 4.3%. This specimen was peripheral blood, taken 28 days after the second dose of the MenACWY control vaccine. The receptors shown here come from an adult who received the MenACWY meningococcal vaccine as a control.

V is TRBV29-1 and J is TRBJ1-5, with D possibly matching TRBD1 (5 bases). Germline V gene sequence: CDR1 SQVTM, CDR2 ANQGSEA. This CDR3 is built from 14 residues. The ends were cut back, 6 bases at V and 5 bases at J, with 17 bases in the middle. CDR3 in amino acids: CSVSQGGNDQPQHF. The CDR3 DNA reads TGCAGCGTGTCCCAGGGTGGAAACGATCAGCCCCAGCATTTT.

Remarks on this clone: Sequence at one end of the junction differs from germline and may be a read error. The chain uses TRBV28 and TRBJ2-7, with D perhaps TRBD2 (6 bases). The CDR3 is 12 residues long. CDR1 is MDHEN and CDR2 is SYDVKM in the germline V gene. CDR3 loop: CASRTLPAGPLF. For the CDR3, the DNA is TGTGCCAGCAGAACGCTCCCGGCGGGGCCCTTATTC. Filled out from reference TRBV28 and TRBJ2-7, the complete variable domain reads DVKVTQSSRYLVKRTGEKVFLECVQDMDHENMFWYRQDPGLGLRLIYFSYDVKMKEKGDIPEGYSVSREKKERFSLILESASTNQTSMYLCASRTLPAGPLFGPGTRLTVT.

The V and J genes are TRBV25-1 and TRBJ2-7; weak D call: TRBD1 (6 bases). The CDR3 is made up of 15 amino acids. In germline, CDR1 is MGHDK, CDR2 SYGVNS. The ends were cut back, 1 base at V and 0 bases at J, with 10 bases in the middle. The CDR3 spells CASSESRTVSYEQYF. CDR3 bases: TGTGCCAGCAGTGAATCGAGGACAGTCTCCTACGAGCAGTACTTC.

The chain carries TRBV7-2 and TRBJ2-1; possibly TRBD1 for D (5 bases). With 5 bases removed from V and 9 bases from J, the gap between germline ends came to 11 bases. The CDR3 covers 12 residues. Per the germline V gene, CDR1 is SGHTA and CDR2 is FQGNSA. The CDR3 region has the DNA TGTGCCAGCAGCCCAGGGAAGGCTGAGCAGTTCTTC. The encoded protein is CASSPGKAEQFF.

V and J are TRBV28 and TRBJ2-7; D uncertain. V lost 2 bases and J 0 bases, leaving 11 bases between the germline ends. Germline V lookup: CDR1 MDHEN, CDR2 SYDVKM. The length of the CDR3 is 15 residues. DNA of the CDR3: TGTGCCAGCAGTTTAGGGCCTTGGGGCTCCTACGAGCAGTACTTC. Its translation: CASSLGPWGSYEQYF.

The V and J genes are TRBV5-1 and TRBJ2-7; D gene unclear. CDR3 length: 15 residues. CDR1 and CDR2 (germline): SGHRS, YFSETQ. V was trimmed by 5 bases and J by 3 bases, leaving 18 bases between them. CDR3: CASSSPSGVGYEQYF. As DNA, the CDR3 is TGCGCCAGCAGTTCCCCCTCAGGAGTCGGCTACGAGCAGTACTTC.

The chain links TRBV11-2 to TRBJ2-1; D possibly corresponds to TRBD2 (6 bases). The germline gives CDR1 SGHAT, CDR2 FQNNGV. V lost 6 bases and J 8 bases, leaving 14 bases between the germline ends. The CDR3 sequence is 13 residues long. The DNA for the CDR3 is TGTGCCAGCAGACTAGCTGGGGGAGATGAGCAGTTCTTC. Translating it yields CASRLAGGDEQFF.

The chain uses TRBV10-3 and TRBJ1-5; the D gene is possibly TRBD1 (5 bases). This CDR3 spans 13 amino acids. The V and J ends lost 3 bases and 5 bases respectively, with 8 bases between them. Germline V gives CDR1 ENHRY, CDR2 SYGVKD. For the CDR3, the DNA is TGTGCCATCAGTGAAGGGGTACATCAGCCCCAGCATTTT. Amino acid sequence: CAISEGVHQPQHF.

This sequence joins TRBV24-1 and TRBJ1-1; TRBD1 matches 9 bases. Looked up from germline, CDR1 is KGHDR and CDR2 is SFDVKD. The CDR3 totals 13 residues. The V and J ends lost 4 bases and 10 bases, in that order; junction bases with no gene match: 6. The CDR3 coding sequence is TGTGCCACCAGTGAGCCTTGGACAGGGGTAGCTTTCTTT. Its protein product is CATSEPWTGVAFF.

V usage is TRBV12-3 or TRBV12-4 and J usage is TRBJ2-7, with TRBD1 as a possible D gene (5 bases). This CDR3 has 13 residues. V was clipped by 2 bases and J by 9 bases, with 14 bases between them. The CDR3: CASSLLRDSVQYF. The DNA for the CDR3 is TGTGCCAGCAGTTTACTCAGGGATTCGGTGCAGTACTTC.

The chain joins TRBV19 to TRBJ2-7; D remains ambiguous. The CDR3 has 11 residues. CDR1 and CDR2 (germline): LNHDA, SQIVND (reference sequence). Trimming pared 8 bases from V and 3 bases from J, leaving 8 bases between. The chain's CDR3 is CASSNFYEQYF. CDR3 sequence (DNA): TGTGCCAGTTCAAATTTCTACGAGCAGTACTTC. The whole variable domain, remainder taken from reference TRBV19 and TRBJ2-7, is DGGITQSPKYLFRKEGQNVTLSCEQNLNHDAMYWYRQDPGQGLRLIYYSQIVNDFQKGDIAEGYSVSREKKESFPLTVTSAQKNPTAFYLCASSNFYEQYFGPGTRLTVT.

This chain links TRBV3-1 (or the pseudogene TRBV3-2) with TRBJ1-1; 8 bases line up with TRBD1. The CDR3 totals 13 residues. CDR1 is LGHDT, CDR2 YNNKEL, per germline (reference sequence). J lost 4 bases, V lost 6 bases, and 4 bases had no gene match. CDR3 amino acids: CASSRTGGTEAFF. The CDR3 DNA reads as TGTGCCAGCAGTCGTACAGGGGGCACTGAAGCTTTCTTT.

The rearrangement joins TRBV11-2 to TRBJ2-5; no clear D gene. Germline CDR1 is SGHAT and CDR2 is FQNNGV. Between the trimmed V and J ends, which lost 4 bases and 5 bases, there was a span of 14 bases. CDR3 length: 14 amino acids. CDR3 amino acids: CASSYDVRLETQYF. The CDR3 coding sequence is TGTGCCAGCAGCTATGATGTGCGGTTGGAGACCCAGTACTTC.

The V and J genes are TRBV27 and TRBJ1-6; possibly TRBD1 for D (6 bases). Germline V CDR1 and CDR2: MNHEY, SMNVEV (reference sequence). CDR3 length equals 16 residues. Deletions cut 6 bases from V and 3 bases from J, with 15 bases between. The CDR3 region is CASSLSRTVYNSPLHF. CDR3 DNA: TGTGCCAGCAGCCTTTCCCGGACAGTCTATAATTCACCCCTCCACTTT.

This clone was seen more than once but under ten times. The V gene is TRBV4-2, the J gene TRBJ1-6, with D maybe TRBD1 (6 bases). CDR1 is LGHNA and CDR2 is YNFKEQ in the germline V gene. This CDR3 has 17 amino acids. The V end was cut by 2 bases, the J end by 10 bases, with 21 bases between. Here the CDR3 DNA reads TGTGCCAGCAGCCAAAATCCGAGGACAGACGTGGGGTCACCCCTCCACTTT. Translating gives CASSQNPRTDVGSPLHF.

V usage is TRBV28 and J usage is TRBJ1-3; D uncertain. Germline V gene sequence: CDR1 MDHEN, CDR2 SYDVKM. The CDR3 runs to 14 residues. The V gene lost 4 bases and the J gene lost 0 bases, with 7 bases spanning the gap. DNA for the CDR3: TGTGCCAGCAGTTCACAGAGCTCTGGAAACACCATATATTTT. This gives the protein CASSSQSSGNTIYF.

The rearrangement links TRBV3-1 (or the pseudogene TRBV3-2) to TRBJ1-6; no firm D call. The CDR3 spans 13 residues. V was pared by 1 base and J by 10 bases, with 8 bases between. Germline CDR1 is LGHDT and CDR2 is YNNKEL (reference sequence). CDR3 coding DNA: TGTGCCAGCAGCCAAGGAGTTTGGTCACCCCTCCACTTT. Protein product: CASSQGVWSPLHF.

The V gene is TRBV6-5, the J gene TRBJ2-7; the D gene is possibly TRBD1 (6 bases). This CDR3 has 15 amino acids. Germline V gene sequence: CDR1 MNHEY, CDR2 SVGAGI. V was pared by 0 bases and J by 0 bases, with 9 bases between. The chain's CDR3 is CASSYSRGSSYEQYF. The CDR3 DNA sequence: TGTGCCAGCAGTTACTCTAGGGGGAGCTCCTACGAGCAGTACTTC.

J is TRBJ1-2 and V is TRBV10-1; D is undetermined. The germline CDR1 and CDR2 sequences are WNHNN and SYGVQD (reference sequence). The CDR3 has 13 amino acids. Trimming left V 4 bases short and J 2 bases short, with 8 bases between. The chain's CDR3 is CASSAEANYGYTF. CDR3 DNA: TGCGCCAGCAGTGCGGAAGCCAACTATGGCTACACCTTC.

This CDR3 is CAWSVFMSQPQHF. CDR3 nucleotide sequence: TGTGCCTGGAGTGTCTTCATGAGCCAGCCCCAGCATTTT. The V and J genes are TRBV30 and TRBJ1-5; no clear D gene. CDR1 and CDR2 (germline): GTSNPN, SVGIG (reference sequence). The CDR3 runs to 13 residues. Trimming removed 0 bases at V and 7 bases at J, with 10 bases between.

CDR3 coding DNA: TGTGCCAGCTCACCAGGTCCCTTAAGCTCCTACAATGAGCAGTTCTTC. Translated, it gives CASSPGPLSSYNEQFF. The chain uses TRBV18 and TRBJ2-1; no clear D. Germline loops: CDR1 KGHSH, CDR2 LQKENI. V lost 2 bases and J 0 bases, leaving 11 bases between the germline ends. The CDR3 loop spans 16 amino acids.

This chain uses TRBV6-5 with TRBJ2-1, with 11 bases identical to TRBD2. The CDR3 loop spans 16 amino acids. Trimming removed 4 bases from V and 9 bases from J; junction bases left unmatched: 11. The germline V gene has CDR1 MNHEY and CDR2 SVGAGI. The CDR3 reads CASSWGIAGGPGEQFF. The CDR3 DNA reads TGTGCCAGCAGTTGGGGAATAGCGGGAGGGCCCGGTGAGCAGTTCTTC.

The CDR3 DNA follows: TGTGCCAGCAGCATACAGGGGACTTCACCCCTCCACTTT. This sequence encodes CASSIQGTSPLHF. V gene TRBV12-3 or TRBV12-4 combines with J gene TRBJ1-6; 7 bases are a match to TRBD1. Trimming at V came to 6 bases and at J to 9 bases, leaving 5 bases not matched to a gene. The CDR3 covers 13 residues.

A single count supports this clone. The sample contains more than one DNA sequence encoding this CDR3. The chain links TRBV28 to TRBJ2-6; D perhaps matches TRBD2 (5 bases). V was shortened by 3 bases and J by 2 bases, with 8 bases between the two germline ends. CDR3 length equals 15 residues. CDR1 MDHEN and CDR2 SYDVKM come from the germline V gene. CDR3 sequence: CASSFWGAGANVLTF. In nucleotides, the CDR3 is TGTGCCAGCAGTTTTTGGGGAGCTGGGGCCAACGTCCTGACTTTC.

The rearrangement joins TRBV10-3 to TRBJ2-7; a possible D gene is TRBD1 (7 bases). V dropped 2 bases and J dropped 0 bases, with 17 bases sitting between them. Germline V gene lookup returns CDR1 ENHRY and CDR2 SYGVKD. The CDR3 loop spans 17 amino acids. The CDR3 sequence is CAISEGSPGGSSYEQYF. CDR3 sequence (DNA): TGTGCCATCAGTGAGGGTTCGCCAGGGGGGAGCTCCTACGAGCAGTACTTC.

This sequence joins TRBV7-2 and TRBJ1-4, with D unresolved. Trimming shortened V by 5 bases and J by 7 bases, and 14 bases separated the two germline ends. Per germline, CDR1 SGHTA and CDR2 FQGNSA. The CDR3 has 14 residues. CDR3 amino acids: CASSPGPQSEKLFF. CDR3 in DNA: TGTGCCAGCAGCCCTGGCCCCCAGTCTGAAAAACTGTTTTTT.